One sample yielded the 9 T cell receptor beta chains listed below, sequenced in a study of blood T cell repertoires in COVID-19 (dated by TCRdb to about 2020). The library was obtained by the immunoSEQ multiplex PCR assay. TCRdb obtained this table from immuneACCESS and retained in-frame rearrangements with V and J assigned. These tables miss some clones; where compared with another copy, unresolved V genes account for less than half of the shortfall, and the remainder is unexplained. The sample contains about 100,000 clones, approximately 91% of them found a single time. Around 6.5% of the sample is held by the ten biggest clonotypes. The sequenced sample was peripheral blood. These receptors were taken from a woman between 55 and 75 years old with acute or convalescent COVID-19.

The chain is built from TRBV11-2 and TRBJ2-1, with 8 bases aligning to TRBD1. The CDR3 is made up of 15 amino acids. The junction had 13 bases not matched to a gene; V was cut back by 6 bases and J by 9 bases. Germline V gene lookup returns CDR1 SGHAT and CDR2 FQNNGV. The CDR3 DNA reads TGTGCCAGCAGGTTTGCTGGACAGGGTAAATTTGAGCAGTTCTTC. It yields the protein CASRFAGQGKFEQFF. The full variable domain, its missing parts supplied by reference TRBV11-2 and TRBJ2-1, is EAGVAQSPRYKIIEKRQSVAFWCNPISGHATLYWYQQILGQGPKLLIQFQNNGVVDDSQLPKDRFSAERLKGVDSTLKIQPAKLEDSAVYLCASRFAGQGKFEQFFGPGTRLTVL.

The J gene is TRBJ2-1, the V gene TRBV25-1, with 9 bases lining up with TRBD2. Germline values: CDR1 MGHDK, CDR2 SYGVNS. The CDR3 length is 13 residues. With V trimmed by 9 bases and J by 6 bases, 6 bases remained unmatched. CDR3 DNA: TGTGCCAGTACTAGCGGGTCGATCAATGAGCAGTTCTTC. This sequence encodes CASTSGSINEQFF. The full variable domain, rest sourced from reference TRBV25-1 and TRBJ2-1, is EADIYQTPRYLVIGTGKKITLECSQTMGHDKMYWYQQDPGMELHLIHYSYGVNSTEKGDLSSESTVSRIRTEHFPLTLESARPSHTSQYLCASTSGSINEQFFGPGTRLTVL.

CDR3 region: CASSLVGGRKETQYF. The DNA for the CDR3 is TGTGCCAGCAGCTTAGTGGGGGGACGGAAAGAGACCCAGTACTTC. V and J are TRBV5-6 and TRBJ2-5; weak D call: TRBD2 (6 bases). Germline values: CDR1 SGHDT, CDR2 YYEEEE. Between the trimmed V and J ends, which lost 2 bases and 3 bases, there was a span of 14 bases. CDR3 length: 15 residues.

The CDR3 sequence is CASNRVRNEQFF. The CDR3 nucleotides are TGTGCCAGCAACAGGGTACGCAATGAGCAGTTCTTC. The rearrangement uses TRBV2 and TRBJ2-1; D possibly corresponds to TRBD1 (6 bases). Per germline, CDR1 SNHLY and CDR2 FYNNEI. The CDR3 consists of 12 residues. The ends were cut back, 7 bases at V and 6 bases at J, with 10 bases in the middle. Complete variable domain (other parts from reference TRBV2 and TRBJ2-1): EPEVTQTPSHQVTQMGQEVILRCVPISNHLYFYWYRQILGQKVEFLVSFYNNEISEKSEIFDDQFSVERPDGSNFTLKIRSTKLEDSAMYFCASNRVRNEQFFGPGTRLTVL.

V is TRBV25-1 and J is TRBJ2-1, with D possibly being TRBD2 (6 bases). CDR1 is MGHDK, CDR2 SYGVNS, per germline. This CDR3 spans 12 amino acids. The germline V and J ends were trimmed by 7 bases and 5 bases, with 9 bases remaining between them. The CDR3 nucleotides read TGTGCCAGCAAGGGACTCGACAATGAGCAGTTCTTC. As protein: CASKGLDNEQFF. Combining the CDR3 with reference TRBV25-1 and TRBJ2-1 gives the whole variable domain EADIYQTPRYLVIGTGKKITLECSQTMGHDKMYWYQQDPGMELHLIHYSYGVNSTEKGDLSSESTVSRIRTEHFPLTLESARPSHTSQYLCASKGLDNEQFFGPGTRLTVL.

The J gene is TRBJ2-1, the V gene TRBV9, with D possibly matching TRBD2 (5 bases). There are 14 residues in the CDR3. V lost 2 bases to trimming and J lost 8 bases, with 14 bases between them. Looked up from germline, CDR1 is SGDLS and CDR2 is YYNGEE. CDR3 nucleotides: TGTGCCAGCAGCGTGCGGACTGCCTTGGATGAGCAGTTCTTC. It specifies CASSVRTALDEQFF.

The V gene is TRBV24-1, the J gene TRBJ2-7; D possibly corresponds to TRBD2 (6 bases). CDR1 KGHDR and CDR2 SFDVKD come from the germline V gene. Trimming stripped 6 bases from V and 4 bases from J, with 12 bases between. This CDR3 contains 13 residues. The CDR3 DNA reads as TGTGCCACCAGTTCGGGGGAGGCGTACGAGCAGTACTTC. Protein: CATSSGEAYEQYF.

The chain carries TRBV11-2 and TRBJ2-1; the D gene is possibly TRBD2 (6 bases). V was cut by 6 bases and J by 4 bases, with 16 bases left in between. Germline CDR1 and CDR2: SGHAT and FQNNGV. The CDR3 is 15 residues long. CDR3 loop: CASRPRGSGYNEQFF. Written as DNA, the CDR3 is TGTGCCAGCAGACCGAGAGGGAGCGGGTACAATGAGCAGTTCTTC. The full variable domain, rest sourced from reference TRBV11-2 and TRBJ2-1, is EAGVAQSPRYKIIEKRQSVAFWCNPISGHATLYWYQQILGQGPKLLIQFQNNGVVDDSQLPKDRFSAERLKGVDSTLKIQPAKLEDSAVYLCASRPRGSGYNEQFFGPGTRLTVL.

This sequence joins TRBV27 and TRBJ2-3; TRBD1 matches at 9 bases. The CDR3 extends over 16 amino acids. Germline V gives CDR1 MNHEY, CDR2 SMNVEV (reference sequence). V gave up 8 bases and J gave up 1 base; unmatched junction bases: 10. The chain's CDR3 is CASQPRGQGGTDTQYF. The CDR3 DNA reads as TGTGCCAGCCAACCCCGGGGACAGGGTGGCACAGATACGCAGTATTTT.